This T cell receptor beta chain emerged from a study of cytomegalovirus exposure and HLA in healthy donors. Turning to the study itself: There were about 85 million unique TCRs (from HLA-typed donors) in an early data release.

Whole-study findings and limits: The records held CMV serostatus as the only immune exposure information. The authors enumerated 180 or so TCR beta chains as linked to cytomegalovirus.

Points on this clone: Antigen unknown.

Trimming shortened V by 8 bases and J by 9 bases, and 23 bases separated the two germline ends. Germline CDR1 reads SGHVS; CDR2 reads FNYEAQ. The CDR3 covers 14 residues. In the PCR, 60 Vbeta and 13 Jbeta primers were used. The assay was immunoSEQ multiplex PCR, and TCRdb's table has in-frame clones only and misses some. The sample carries around 64,000 clones, 85% to 90% recorded once. This sequence was found in a woman in her thirties in good health and CMV-seropositive. This chain uses TRBV7-6 with TRBJ2-7; tentative D call: TRBD2 (6 bases). The sequenced sample consisted of PBMCs. The CDR3 nucleotides are TGTGCCAGCGGCCTCTCCGAGGTCGGGGGAGCGCAGTACTTC. Translated: CASGLSEVGGAQYF.